These 2 T cell receptor beta chains were all obtained from the same sample, sequenced in a study of cytomegalovirus exposure and HLA in healthy donors. Some clones are missing from TCRdb's copy, which holds only in-frame ones; the method was immunoSEQ multiplex PCR. The repertoire holds about 98,000 clones, with roughly 87% as singletons. The sequencing sample was made of PBMCs. Source of these receptors: a young man in good health and CMV-seropositive.

The chain joins TRBV27 to TRBJ1-5, with 11 bases aligning to TRBD1. Germline V gene data show CDR1 as MNHEY and CDR2 as SMNVEV (reference sequence). V shed 9 bases, J shed 2 bases, and the junction held 6 bases outside the gene matches. This CDR3 contains 15 residues. In DNA form, the CDR3 reads TGTGCCAGTAGGACAGGGGGCTATGGCAATCAGCCCCAGCATTTT. Translated, it gives CASRTGGYGNQPQHF.

This clone was seen more than once but under ten times. The chain couples TRBV2 to TRBJ2-3; D possibly corresponds to TRBD1 (5 bases). This CDR3 is 13 amino acids long. V lost 6 bases and J 3 bases, leaving 10 bases between the germline ends. Germline values: CDR1 SNHLY, CDR2 FYNNEI. CDR3 sequence: CASSRRQTDTQYF. CDR3 in DNA: TGTGCCAGCAGCAGGAGACAGACAGATACGCAGTATTTT.